This passage covers 26 T cell receptor beta chains from one sample sequenced in a study of blood T cell repertoires in COVID-19. Profiling relied on immunoSEQ multiplex PCR, and the TCRdb table lists in-frame clones only, not all of them. The repertoire holds about 180,000 clones, with approximately 78% as singletons. The sequenced sample was PBMCs or T cells enriched from blood (not recorded which). These receptors were obtained from a woman in her forties or fifties who had recovered from COVID-19.

The V and J genes are TRBV5-8 and TRBJ2-5; 7 bases map to TRBD2. This CDR3 is built from 16 residues. The V and J ends lost 4 bases and 5 bases, in that order; junction bases with no gene match: 14. Germline values: CDR1 SGHTS, CDR2 YDEGEE. The CDR3 DNA sequence: TGTGCCAGCAGCCGGGGCCAGGGAGGGAATGGGGAGACCCAGTACTTC. Residues: CASSRGQGGNGETQYF.

The rearrangement joins TRBV19 to TRBJ2-3, with D hard to call. The CDR3 runs to 14 residues. Trimming cost V 6 bases and J 0 bases, with 10 bases left between them. CDR1 is LNHDA and CDR2 is SQIVND in the germline V gene (reference sequence). CDR3 sequence (DNA): TGTGCCAGTAGCGCGAAATCTAGCACAGATACGCAGTATTTT. It specifies CASSAKSSTDTQYF. The whole variable domain, filled in from reference TRBV19 and TRBJ2-3, reads DGGITQSPKYLFRKEGQNVTLSCEQNLNHDAMYWYRQDPGQGLRLIYYSQIVNDFQKGDIAEGYSVSREKKESFPLTVTSAQKNPTAFYLCASSAKSSTDTQYFGPGTRLTVL.

This chain joins TRBV6-1 and TRBJ1-4, with D possibly being TRBD1 (5 bases). The V gene's germline CDR1 is MNHNS and CDR2 SASEGT. The CDR3 is 15 amino acids. Trimming stripped 2 bases from V and 7 bases from J, with 14 bases between. CDR3 amino acids: CASSELGAWAEKLFF. Here the CDR3 DNA reads TGTGCCAGCAGTGAACTAGGGGCTTGGGCTGAAAAACTGTTTTTT.

The chain joins TRBV18 to TRBJ2-1; TRBD2 agrees at 10 bases. Looked up from germline, CDR1 is KGHSH and CDR2 is LQKENI. V was clipped by 3 bases and J by 8 bases; unmatched bases: 7. The CDR3 extends over 15 amino acids. Here the CDR3 DNA reads TGTGCCAGCTCACCTCTAGCGGGAGTCAAAGATGAGCAGTTCTTC. As protein: CASSPLAGVKDEQFF.

This chain joins TRBV5-1 and TRBJ2-3, with D tentatively TRBD1 (5 bases). Germline CDR1 reads SGHRS; CDR2 reads YFSETQ. V was cut by 3 bases and J by 4 bases, with 15 bases left in between. The CDR3 contains 15 residues. CDR3 residues: CASSSLGVPPDTQYF. The CDR3 nucleotides read TGCGCCAGCAGCTCCCTAGGGGTCCCTCCAGATACGCAGTATTTT.

A remark on this clone: Distinct nucleotide sequences in the sample also encode this CDR3. The rearrangement uses TRBV18 and TRBJ2-7, with D possibly being TRBD2 (6 bases). Deletions cut 0 bases from V and 3 bases from J, with 6 bases between. CDR3 length: 13 residues. CDR1 KGHSH and CDR2 LQKENI come from the germline V gene. CDR3 DNA: TGTGCCAGCTCACCACCGGGAGGCTACGAGCAGTACTTC. Protein product: CASSPPGGYEQYF.

The chain has TRBV27 and TRBJ1-6; D ambiguous. Germline CDR1 and CDR2: MNHEY and SMNVEV (reference sequence). The CDR3 covers 15 residues. V was clipped by 7 bases and J by 4 bases, with 14 bases between them. The CDR3: CASNLVGSYNSPLHF. The CDR3 DNA follows: TGTGCCAGCAACCTGGTTGGGAGTTATAATTCACCCCTCCACTTT.

The chain combines TRBV5-1 with TRBJ1-2; D possibly corresponds to TRBD1 (5 bases). The CDR3 contains 14 residues. V lost 5 bases, J lost 2 bases, and 13 bases lay in between. CDR1 and CDR2 from the germline V gene are SGHRS and YFSETQ. CDR3 DNA: TGCGCCAGCAGGGGGTGGGGCAGCAACTATGGCTACACCTTC. It codes for CASRGWGSNYGYTF.

V usage is TRBV5-1 and J usage is TRBJ2-7, with 9 bases fitting TRBD1. There are 16 residues in the CDR3. Germline V CDR1 and CDR2: SGHRS, YFSETQ. Trimming at V came to 2 bases and at J to 2 bases, leaving 8 bases not matched to a gene. The CDR3 nucleotides read TGCGCCAGCAGCTTATCGCCGGGACAGGGTACCTACGAGCAGTACTTC. Its protein is CASSLSPGQGTYEQYF.

This chain uses TRBV2 with TRBJ2-4; tentatively, D is TRBD2 (6 bases). The CDR3 spans 15 residues. Germline V lookup: CDR1 SNHLY, CDR2 FYNNEI. The V end was cut by 1 base, the J end by 3 bases, with 10 bases between. CDR3 loop: CASSEVREVKNIQYF. The CDR3 DNA sequence: TGTGCCAGCAGTGAAGTGAGGGAGGTCAAAAACATTCAGTACTTC.

The J gene is TRBJ2-7, the V gene TRBV18; D is unresolved. The germline V gene has CDR1 KGHSH and CDR2 LQKENI. V shed 6 bases and J shed 5 bases, with 11 bases lying between them. The CDR3 totals 12 residues. The CDR3 loop reads CASSRNRDEQYF. Written as DNA, the CDR3 is TGTGCCAGCTCTAGGAACCGGGACGAGCAGTACTTC.

The rearrangement joins TRBV9 to TRBJ2-1; 16 bases fit TRBD2. CDR3 size: 20 residues. In germline, CDR1 is SGDLS, CDR2 YYNGEE. The trim removed 1 base at V and 5 bases at J, leaving 12 bases unmatched. The CDR3 DNA is TGTGCCAGCAGCGTACTAGGGGTAGGGACTAGCGGGAGGGCCGACAATGAGCAGTTCTTC. Its translation is CASSVLGVGTSGRADNEQFF.

The chain combines TRBV30 with TRBJ1-4; D perhaps matches TRBD1 (6 bases). Deletions cut 4 bases from V and 10 bases from J, with 16 bases between. CDR3 size: 13 residues. Germline V gene sequence: CDR1 GTSNPN, CDR2 SVGIG (reference sequence). CDR3 protein: CAWKQGLEGKLFF. CDR3 coding DNA: TGTGCCTGGAAACAGGGATTAGAGGGAAAACTGTTTTTT.

This chain connects TRBV5-1 to TRBJ1-1; 8 bases agree with TRBD1. The CDR3 extends over 14 amino acids. Germline lookup yields CDR1 SGHRS and CDR2 YFSETQ. With 7 bases clipped from V and 8 bases from J, the junction kept 13 bases outside the gene matches. The CDR3 loop is CASRGQGGIAEAFF. As DNA, the CDR3 is TGCGCCAGCCGCGGACAGGGAGGGATTGCGGAAGCTTTCTTT.

As concerns this clone: At one end, the junction sequence differs from germline, possibly due to a read error. The chain is built from TRBV11-2 and TRBJ2-7; the match to TRBD1 covers 7 bases. CDR1 is SGHAT, CDR2 FQNNGV, per germline. The CDR3 length is 14 residues. The CDR3 loop is CASSRGTASSEQYF. The CDR3 DNA is TGTGCCAGCAGCCGTGGGACAGCCTCCTCCGAGCAGTACTTC.

The V and J genes are TRBV28 and TRBJ1-5; D unclear. Between the trimmed V and J ends, which lost 5 bases and 2 bases, there was a span of 10 bases. This CDR3 contains 14 residues. CDR1 MDHEN and CDR2 SYDVKM come from the germline V gene. In nucleotides, the CDR3 is TGTGCCAGCAGTCCATGGTTAGGCAATCAGCCCCAGCATTTT. It is translated as CASSPWLGNQPQHF.

The genes are TRBV2 and TRBJ2-2; D not resolved. Between the trimmed V and J ends, which lost 2 bases and 3 bases, there was a span of 4 bases. The CDR3 is 13 amino acids. Looked up from germline, CDR1 is SNHLY and CDR2 is FYNNEI. CDR3 protein: CASSETDTGELFF. CDR3 nucleotides: TGTGCCAGCAGTGAAACGGACACCGGGGAGCTGTTTTTT.

J is TRBJ2-3 and V is TRBV11-1; 10 bases align to TRBD2. V was clipped by 1 base and J by 5 bases; unmatched bases: 6. Germline-derived CDR1 and CDR2 are SGHAT and FQDESV (reference sequence). The CDR3 totals 16 residues. The CDR3 nucleotides are TGTGCCAGCAGCTTAGTAAGCGGGAGGGCCGGAGATACGCAGTATTTT. Its translation: CASSLVSGRAGDTQYF.

The chain recombines TRBV29-1 with TRBJ1-6; a weak D match, TRBD1 (6 bases). This CDR3 is built from 13 residues. Trimming took 0 bases from V and 12 from J, leaving 12 bases between them. The germline V gene encodes CDR1 SQVTM and CDR2 ANQGSEA. The CDR3 is CSVEDRQGGPLHF. CDR3 nucleotides: TGCAGCGTTGAAGATCGACAAGGGGGACCCCTCCACTTT.

The V gene is TRBV6-5, the J gene TRBJ1-1; no reliable D call. The CDR3 consists of 14 residues. Germline CDR1 and CDR2: MNHEY and SVGAGI. With 7 bases removed from V and 1 base from J, the gap between germline ends came to 13 bases. DNA of the CDR3: TGTGCCAGCATAGTCTCCGGTAGGAACACTGAAGCTTTCTTT. It translates to CASIVSGRNTEAFF.

V is TRBV12-3 or TRBV12-4 and J is TRBJ1-4, with unresolved D. V was trimmed by 2 bases and J by 5 bases, leaving 6 bases between them. The CDR3 extends over 13 amino acids. The DNA of the CDR3 is TGTGCCAGCAGTTTATTCGGGAATGAAAAACTGTTTTTT. Translated: CASSLFGNEKLFF.

The chain joins TRBV27 to TRBJ2-1; 11 bases line up with TRBD2. The CDR3 extends over 19 amino acids. From germline, CDR1 is MNHEY and CDR2 SMNVEV (reference sequence). With 2 bases clipped from V and 3 bases from J, the junction kept 12 bases outside the gene matches. This CDR3 is CASSLSSLAGARGYNEQFF. The DNA of the CDR3 is TGTGCCAGCAGTTTAAGTTCACTAGCGGGAGCCCGGGGCTACAATGAGCAGTTCTTC.

The V call is TRBV5-4, the J call TRBJ2-5, with D possibly being TRBD1 (5 bases). V was trimmed by 4 bases and J by 2 bases, leaving 18 bases between them. Germline lookup yields CDR1 SGHNT and CDR2 YYREEE (reference sequence). The CDR3 loop spans 16 amino acids. The CDR3 sequence is CASSPRARTKQETQYF. The CDR3 DNA reads as TGTGCCAGCAGCCCCAGGGCCCGGACAAAGCAAGAGACCCAGTACTTC.

The V call is TRBV3-1 (or the pseudogene TRBV3-2), the J call TRBJ1-1; D gene ambiguous. Germline-derived CDR1 and CDR2 are LGHDT and YNNKEL (reference sequence). V lost 0 bases and J lost 8, with 7 bases in between. There are 12 residues in the CDR3. The CDR3 nucleotides are TGTGCCAGCAGCCAAGACCTCAGGGAAGCTTTCTTT. It is translated as CASSQDLREAFF.

The V and J genes are TRBV9 and TRBJ2-3; TRBD2 matches at 9 bases. Germline CDR1 SGDLS, CDR2 YYNGEE. The V gene end was trimmed by 3 bases and the J gene end by 6 bases; junction bases not matched to a gene: 11. The CDR3 totals 16 residues. CDR3 sequence: CASSARAGGPKDTQYF. The CDR3 DNA reads TGTGCCAGCAGCGCCCGGGCGGGAGGGCCTAAGGATACGCAGTATTTT.

The V and J genes are TRBV9 and TRBJ2-1; 8 bases are shared with TRBD2. Trimming at V came to 6 bases and at J to 2 bases, leaving 1 base not matched to a gene. The CDR3 contains 13 residues. CDR1 and CDR2 from the germline V gene are SGDLS and YYNGEE. The CDR3 is CASNSGTYNEQFF. The CDR3 DNA follows: TGTGCCAGCAATAGCGGGACCTACAATGAGCAGTTCTTC.